A selection of T cell receptor beta chains follows, all from one sample in a study of cytomegalovirus exposure and HLA in healthy donors. Profiling relied on immunoSEQ multiplex PCR, and the TCRdb table lists in-frame clones only, not all of them. The data hold approximately 110,000 clones, with under 85% observed a single time. Sequencing was done on a sample of PBMCs. These receptors were collected from a man aged 40-55 years in good health and CMV-seronegative. Each CDR3 is given with its conserved first and last residue. Fields, in order: CDR3 DNA, CDR3 protein, D gene, clone size, J gene, V gene. The D gene is left open where the match is weak. Size tells how often a clone was seen (once, few, many) or the class of an expanded clone, and some rows leave it out.

DNA: TGCGCCAGCAGCTTGAGGAGTGAGACCCAGTACTTC; CDR3: CASSLRSETQYF; D: .; size: .; J: TRBJ2-5; V: TRBV5-1
DNA: TGTGCCAGCAGACGCGGACTAGCGGGAGGGAAAGAGGACGGGGAGCTGTTTTTT; CDR3: CASRRGLAGGKEDGELFF; D: TRBD2; size: once; J: TRBJ2-2; V: TRBV7-6
DNA: TGTGCCACCAGCAGCAGGGGGGTTGGCGAGCAGTACTTC; CDR3: CATSSRGVGEQYF; D: .; size: .; J: TRBJ2-7; V: TRBV15
DNA: TGTGCCAGCAGCTTAGGAGGAGGGACTAGCGGGCTCGGCGAGCAGTACTTC; CDR3: CASSLGGGTSGLGEQYF; D: TRBD2; size: .; J: TRBJ2-7; V: TRBV7-6
DNA: TGTGCCAGTAATTCCGGGGACAATCGCAATCAGCCCCAGCATTTT; CDR3: CASNSGDNRNQPQHF; D: .; size: once; J: TRBJ1-5; V: TRBV19
DNA: TGCGCCAGCAGCCAAGGGGGTGTGGCGGGCCCGGGCGGAAACATTCAGTACTTC; CDR3: CASSQGGVAGPGGNIQYF; D: .; size: few; J: TRBJ2-4; V: TRBV4-3
DNA: TGTGCCAGCAACCCGACTAGCGTTCGCAATGAGCAGTTCTTC; CDR3: CASNPTSVRNEQFF; D: TRBD2; size: .; J: TRBJ2-1; V: TRBV2
DNA: TGTGCCAGCAGCTCTGGACAGGGAAACACCATATATTTT; CDR3: CASSSGQGNTIYF; D: .; size: .; J: TRBJ1-3; V: TRBV7-8
DNA: TGTGCCAGCAGTTTTAGCGGGATCGCCAAAAACATTCAGTACTTC; CDR3: CASSFSGIAKNIQYF; D: TRBD2; size: .; J: TRBJ2-4; V: TRBV6-5
DNA: TGTGCCAGCAGCCCCCAAGCGGGGGGGCCCAATTCCTACAATGAGCAGTTCTTC; CDR3: CASSPQAGGPNSYNEQFF; D: TRBD2; size: .; J: TRBJ2-1; V: TRBV5-4
DNA: TGCGCCAGCAGACCGGGGGGAAACCAAGAGACCCAGTACTTC; CDR3: CASRPGGNQETQYF; D: TRBD2; size: .; J: TRBJ2-5; V: TRBV5-1
DNA: TGTGCCAGCGGCAACATGAACACTGAAGCTTTCTTT; CDR3: CASGNMNTEAFF; D: .; size: .; J: TRBJ1-1; V: TRBV6-6
DNA: TGTGCCAGCAGCTTAGGCGGGATCATGAACACTGAAGCTTTCTTT; CDR3: CASSLGGIMNTEAFF; D: .; size: .; J: TRBJ1-1; V: TRBV11-3
DNA: TGTGCCAGCAGTCAGACAGTCGAGCAGTACTTC; CDR3: CASSQTVEQYF; D: .; size: .; J: TRBJ2-7; V: TRBV6-5
DNA: TGTGCCAGCACTCCAGGGGGCGCGAACACTGAAGCTTTCTTT; CDR3: CASTPGGANTEAFF; D: TRBD1; size: once; J: TRBJ1-1; V: TRBV6-5
DNA: TGTGCCAGCAGCTCGAGACTTGGGGGGTTTCGCTATGGCTACACCTTC; CDR3: CASSSRLGGFRYGYTF; D: .; size: .; J: TRBJ1-2; V: TRBV5-6
DNA: TGCGCCAGCAGGCGGGGGGCTAGCGGGGTTATGGACATTCAGTACTTC; CDR3: CASRRGASGVMDIQYF; D: TRBD2; size: .; J: TRBJ2-4; V: TRBV5-1